This T cell receptor (beta chain) was retrieved from a study of cytomegalovirus exposure and HLA in healthy donors. Produced via immunoSEQ multiplex PCR; TCRdb's table is partial and in-frame only. The sample has around 150,000 clones, roughly 91% seen once. CDR1 is SNHLY, CDR2 FYNNEI, per germline. Trimming removed 6 bases from V and 7 bases from J, with 27 bases in between. The CDR3 is made up of 17 amino acids. This chain links TRBV2 with TRBJ1-1; D is unresolved. Sequencing was carried out using PBMCs. This receptor was taken from a woman under 30 in good health and CMV-seropositive. DNA for the CDR3: TGTGCCAGCAGCCCCTTCTCAATTCTAAGGGAGCTTTTTGAAGCTTTCTTT. Residues: CASSPFSILRELFEAFF.